These T cell receptor beta chains were read from a single sample in a study of CD8+ T cells in alopecia areata. TCRdb's table, derived via immunoSEQ multiplex PCR, lists solely in-frame clones and lacks some. Of about 140,000 clones in the sample, approximately 51% were seen once. The input for sequencing was CD4+ T cells sorted from blood, taken at week 0. These TCRs come from a human donor with alopecia areata. CDR3s include the opening cysteine and the closing phenylalanine or tryptophan. A D gene is named only where the DNA matches it firmly. A clone size is listed for some rows: how often the clone was seen (once, few, many), or a class if it is expanded.

TRBV29-1	.	TRBD2	TRBJ2-1	CSVALAGGPNEQFF	TGCAGCGTCGCACTAGCGGGAGGGCCTAATGAGCAGTTCTTC
TRBV9	.	.	TRBJ2-3	CASSAYQGGDTQYF	TGTGCCAGCAGCGCCTACCAAGGGGGAGATACGCAGTATTTT
TRBV2	.	TRBD1	TRBJ2-1	CASSIGTGNEQFF	TGTGCCAGCAGTATAGGGACAGGCAATGAGCAGTTCTTC
TRBV10-3	.	.	TRBJ2-3	CAISGSTGRETDTQYF	TGTGCCATCAGTGGATCGACAGGGAGGGAGACAGATACGCAGTATTTT
TRBV7-2	.	.	TRBJ2-1	CASSLSWRGGNEQFF	TGTGCCAGCAGCCTCTCCTGGAGGGGGGGCAATGAGCAGTTCTTC
TRBV14	.	.	TRBJ2-5	CASSPGVKPKETQYF	TGTGCCAGCAGCCCCGGGGTCAAGCCGAAAGAGACCCAGTACTTC
TRBV6-5	few	.	TRBJ1-2	CASKNTKDGSYGYTF	TGTGCCAGCAAGAATACTAAGGACGGCTCCTATGGCTACACCTTC
TRBV15	few	TRBD2	TRBJ2-5	CATSRVIAGGLETQYF	TGTGCCACCAGCAGAGTAATAGCGGGAGGTTTGGAGACCCAGTACTTC
TRBV29-1	medium-sized	.	TRBJ2-2	CSAGPQGGELFF	TGCAGCGCCGGGCCCCAGGGCGGGGAGCTGTTTTTT
TRBV4-1	few	.	TRBJ2-7	CASSQTLSGRSYEQYF	TGCGCCAGCAGCCAAACGCTAAGCGGGCGCTCCTACGAGCAGTACTTC
TRBV11-2	.	TRBD2	TRBJ2-3	CASRRLAITDTQYF	TGTGCCAGCAGACGACTAGCCATCACAGATACGCAGTATTTT
TRBV29-1	.	TRBD1	TRBJ2-7	CSAKRDRGHEQYF	TGCAGCGCCAAAAGGGACAGGGGCCACGAGCAGTACTTC
TRBV28	.	TRBD2	TRBJ2-7	CASSSPRSGRAHYEQYF	TGTGCCAGCAGTTCCCCCCGAAGCGGGAGGGCTCACTACGAGCAGTACTTC
TRBV28	.	TRBD1	TRBJ2-5	CASSLRGQETQYF	TGTGCCAGCAGTCTCAGGGGGCAAGAGACCCAGTACTTC
TRBV27	.	.	TRBJ2-2	CAITTGELFF	TGTGCCATTACCACCGGGGAGCTGTTTTTT
TRBV5-4	.	.	TRBJ1-2	CASSLAGYGYTF	TGTGCCAGCAGCTTGGCTGGATATGGCTACACCTTC
TRBV15	once	TRBD2	TRBJ2-3	CATSTLAGAQYF	TGTGCCACCAGCACCCTAGCGGGAGCGCAGTATTTT
TRBV29-1	few	.	TRBJ1-1	CSAPLTGNTEAFF	TGCAGCGCCCCGTTGACAGGGAACACTGAAGCTTTCTTT
TRBV25-1	.	TRBD1	TRBJ1-5	CASSEVGGEGNQPQHF	TGTGCCAGCAGTGAGGTAGGGGGCGAGGGCAATCAGCCCCAGCATTTT
TRBV7-9	few	TRBD1	TRBJ2-7	CASSLGQASYEQYF	TGTGCCAGCAGCTTGGGACAGGCTAGCTACGAGCAGTACTTC
TRBV29-1	.	TRBD1	TRBJ2-1	CSGTGGNEQFF	TGCAGCGGGACAGGGGGCAATGAGCAGTTCTTC
TRBV6-6	many	TRBD2	TRBJ2-1	CASSRLAGGGEGEFF	TGTGCCAGCAGTCGACTAGCGGGAGGCGGAGAGGGTGAGTTCTTC
TRBV19	.	.	TRBJ2-2	CASQGPANTGELFF	TGTGCCAGCCAAGGGCCGGCGAACACCGGGGAGCTGTTTTTT
TRBV28	few	.	TRBJ2-1	CASILWGEQFF	TGTGCCAGCATTCTCTGGGGTGAGCAGTTCTTC
TRBV5-1	few	TRBD1	TRBJ1-1	CASSLEQGRTEAFF	TGCGCCAGCAGCTTAGAACAGGGGAGGACTGAAGCTTTCTTT
TRBV5-1	.	.	TRBJ2-4	CASSLGSAKNIQYF	TGCGCCAGCAGCTTGGGCAGTGCCAAAAACATTCAGTACTTC
TRBV30	few	TRBD1	TRBJ1-3	CAWSAKDRAYSGNTIYF	TGTGCCTGGAGTGCGAAGGACAGGGCTTACTCTGGAAACACCATATATTTT
TRBV7-9	.	.	TRBJ1-5	CASSLVGGAQHF	TGTGCCAGCAGCTTAGTGGGGGGGGCCCAGCATTTT
TRBV29-1	.	.	TRBJ2-7	CSVTPGPTYEQYF	TGCAGCGTGACACCGGGACCAACCTACGAGCAGTACTTC
TRBV9	.	.	TRBJ2-2	CASSPGNMGGELFF	TGTGCCAGCAGCCCCGGTAATATGGGCGGGGAGCTGTTTTTT
TRBV23-1	many	.	TRBJ2-5	CASQGGQDQETQYF	TGCGCCAGTCAGGGCGGACAAGACCAAGAGACCCAGTACTTC
TRBV30	.	.	TRBJ1-1	CAWTLTGDTEAFF	TGTGCCTGGACCCTGACAGGAGACACTGAAGCTTTCTTT
TRBV5-1	few	.	TRBJ2-5	CASSLQETQYF	TGCGCCAGCAGTCTTCAAGAGACCCAGTACTTC
TRBV29-1	.	TRBD1	TRBJ2-4	CSGTTGQAANIQYF	TGCAGCGGAACTACTGGACAGGCGGCGAACATTCAGTACTTC
TRBV9	.	.	TRBJ2-5	CASSVQGGTQETQYF	TGTGCCAGCAGCGTACAGGGCGGGACCCAAGAGACCCAGTACTTC
TRBV30	.	.	TRBJ2-7	CAWSVGSSYEQYF	TGTGCCTGGAGTGTAGGGAGCTCCTACGAGCAGTACTTC
TRBV29-1	few	TRBD1	TRBJ2-7	CRGGFDDEQYF	TGCAGAGGGGGCTTTGACGACGAGCAGTACTTC
TRBV7-2	.	.	TRBJ2-2	CASSRPGLTGELFF	TGTGCCAGCAGCCGTCCAGGGCTTACCGGGGAGCTGTTTTTT
TRBV29-1	.	TRBD2	TRBJ2-1	CSVDTSGSRRQFF	TGCAGCGTTGACACTAGCGGGAGCCGTAGGCAGTTCTTC
TRBV11-3	.	.	TRBJ2-7	CASSGGYEQYF	TGTGCCAGCAGCGGGGGTTACGAGCAGTACTTC
TRBV5-4	.	.	TRBJ1-3	CASSPDVTAGNTIYF	TGTGCCAGCAGCCCGGACGTGACCGCAGGAAACACCATATATTTT
TRBV30	few	.	TRBJ2-5	CAWSRLGTGTQYF	TGTGCCTGGAGCCGACTAGGAACAGGGACCCAGTACTTC
TRBV7-2	once	.	TRBJ2-5	CASSLRGQKETQYF	TGTGCCAGCAGCTTAAGGGGACAAAAAGAGACCCAGTACTTC
TRBV6-6	few	.	TRBJ1-6	CASSPDSPLHF	TGTGCCAGCAGCCCGGATTCACCCCTCCACTTT
TRBV5-1	.	.	TRBJ1-4	CASSLEGYHEKLFF	TGCGCCAGCAGCCTGGAAGGGTATCATGAAAAACTGTTTTTT
TRBV7-6	few	.	TRBJ1-2	CASSLDSGGGYTF	TGTGCCAGCAGCTTAGATTCCGGCGGTGGCTACACCTTC
TRBV5-4	.	TRBD1	TRBJ2-7	CASSLRTGRNEQYF	TGTGCCAGCAGCTTGCGGACAGGGAGGAACGAGCAGTACTTC
TRBV5-4	.	.	TRBJ1-5	CASRLGAKVNQPQHF	TGTGCCAGCAGACTTGGAGCGAAAGTAAATCAGCCCCAGCATTTT
TRBV4-2	few	.	TRBJ2-4	CASSQESRKNIQYF	TGTGCCAGCAGCCAAGAGTCCCGGAAAAACATTCAGTACTTC
TRBV29-1	.	TRBD1	TRBJ2-3	CSVEGNRGRDTQYF	TGCAGCGTTGAAGGAAACAGGGGGAGGGATACGCAGTATTTT
TRBV27	.	.	TRBJ2-1	CASSTTRQTTRSGEQFF	TGTGCCAGCAGTACTACCCGACAGACAACTAGGTCTGGGGAGCAGTTCTTC
TRBV7-9	.	TRBD2	TRBJ2-1	CASSFSGSSYNEQFF	TGTGCCAGCAGCTTTAGCGGGAGCTCCTACAATGAGCAGTTCTTC
TRBV25-1	.	.	TRBJ2-5	CASSEYTGKETQYF	TGTGCCAGCAGTGAATACACGGGGAAAGAGACCCAGTACTTC
TRBV18	.	TRBD1	TRBJ1-1	CASSTGTGITEAFF	TGTGCCAGCTCAACCGGGACAGGGATCACTGAAGCTTTCTTT